This T cell receptor beta chain was sequenced during a study of cytomegalovirus exposure and HLA in healthy donors. The V gene's germline CDR1 is MNHNS and CDR2 SASEGT. V dropped 3 bases and J dropped 5 bases, with 13 bases sitting between them. There are 14 residues in the CDR3. PCR amplification relied on 60 Vbeta primers (plus 13 Jbeta primers). Generated by immunoSEQ multiplex PCR, the TCRdb table keeps only in-frame clones and is missing some. Across 180,000 or so clones, the top ten clones capture 0.74% of the sample. Specimen: PBMCs. This receptor was obtained from a boy aged 5-17 years in good health and CMV-seronegative. This sequence joins TRBV6-1 and TRBJ1-1, with D tentatively TRBD1 (5 bases). The CDR3 region is CASSDKGRVTEAFF. For the CDR3, the DNA is TGTGCCAGCAGTGACAAGGGGAGGGTTACTGAAGCTTTCTTT.